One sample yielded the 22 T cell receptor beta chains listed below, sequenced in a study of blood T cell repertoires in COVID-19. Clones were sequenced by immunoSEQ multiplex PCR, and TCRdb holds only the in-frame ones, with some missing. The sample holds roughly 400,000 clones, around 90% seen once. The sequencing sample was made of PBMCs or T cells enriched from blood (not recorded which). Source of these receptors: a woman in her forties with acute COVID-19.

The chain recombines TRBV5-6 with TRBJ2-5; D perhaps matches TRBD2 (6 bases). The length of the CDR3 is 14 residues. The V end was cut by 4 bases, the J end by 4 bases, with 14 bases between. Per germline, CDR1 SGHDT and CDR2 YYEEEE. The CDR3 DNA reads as TGTGCCAGCAGCCTGGACGGGGGAAGAGAGACCCAGTACTTC. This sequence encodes CASSLDGGRETQYF.

CDR3 DNA: TGTGCCACCAGTGATTTGGGGGGGAATGGCTACACCTTC. Protein product: CATSDLGGNGYTF. This sequence joins TRBV24-1 and TRBJ1-2; D perhaps matches TRBD1 (5 bases). The CDR3 sequence is 13 residues long. The V gene lost 0 bases and the J gene lost 6 bases, with 7 bases spanning the gap. CDR1 KGHDR and CDR2 SFDVKD come from the germline V gene.

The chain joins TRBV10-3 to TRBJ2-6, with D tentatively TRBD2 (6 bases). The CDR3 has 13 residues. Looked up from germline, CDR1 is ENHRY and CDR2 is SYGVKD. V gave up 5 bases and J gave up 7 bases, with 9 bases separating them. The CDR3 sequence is CAISPEGANVLTF. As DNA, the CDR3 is TGTGCCATCAGTCCGGAGGGAGCCAACGTCCTGACTTTC.

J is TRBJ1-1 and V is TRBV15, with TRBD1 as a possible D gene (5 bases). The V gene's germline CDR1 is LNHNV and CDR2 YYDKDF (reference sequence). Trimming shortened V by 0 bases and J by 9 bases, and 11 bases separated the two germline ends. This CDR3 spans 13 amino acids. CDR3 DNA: TGTGCCACCAGCAGAGATGCGGGGACCCAAGCTTTCTTT. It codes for CATSRDAGTQAFF.

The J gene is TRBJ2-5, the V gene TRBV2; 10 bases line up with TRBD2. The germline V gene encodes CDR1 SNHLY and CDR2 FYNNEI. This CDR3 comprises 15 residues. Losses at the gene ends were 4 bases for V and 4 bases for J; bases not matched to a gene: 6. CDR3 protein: CASSVLAGVGETQYF. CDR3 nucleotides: TGTGCCAGCAGTGTCCTAGCGGGGGTTGGAGAGACCCAGTACTTC.

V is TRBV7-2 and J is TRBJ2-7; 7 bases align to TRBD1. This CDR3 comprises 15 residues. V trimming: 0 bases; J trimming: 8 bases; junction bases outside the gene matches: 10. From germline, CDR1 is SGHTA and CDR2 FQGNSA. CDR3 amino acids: CASSLASTGLGQQYF. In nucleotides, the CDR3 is TGTGCCAGCAGCTTAGCGTCGACAGGGCTCGGACAGCAGTACTTC.

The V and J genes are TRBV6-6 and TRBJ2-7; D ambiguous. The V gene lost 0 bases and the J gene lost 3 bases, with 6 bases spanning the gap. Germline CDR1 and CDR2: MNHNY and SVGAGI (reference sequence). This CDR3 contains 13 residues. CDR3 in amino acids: CASSYSRHYEQYF. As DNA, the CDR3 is TGTGCCAGCAGTTACTCAAGACACTACGAGCAGTACTTC.

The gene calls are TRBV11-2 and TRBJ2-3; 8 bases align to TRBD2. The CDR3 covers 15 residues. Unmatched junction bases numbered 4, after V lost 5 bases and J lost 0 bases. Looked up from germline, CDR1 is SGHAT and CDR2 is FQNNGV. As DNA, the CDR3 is TGTGCCAGCAGCCGACTAGCGCCTAGCACAGATACGCAGTATTTT. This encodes CASSRLAPSTDTQYF.

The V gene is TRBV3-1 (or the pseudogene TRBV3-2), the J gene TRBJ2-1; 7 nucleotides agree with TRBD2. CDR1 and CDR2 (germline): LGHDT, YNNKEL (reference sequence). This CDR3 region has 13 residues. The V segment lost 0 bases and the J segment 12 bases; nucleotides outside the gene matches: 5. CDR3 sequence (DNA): TGTGCCAGCAGCCAAGACTGGGGCGGGGGGCAGTTCTTC. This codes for CASSQDWGGGQFF.

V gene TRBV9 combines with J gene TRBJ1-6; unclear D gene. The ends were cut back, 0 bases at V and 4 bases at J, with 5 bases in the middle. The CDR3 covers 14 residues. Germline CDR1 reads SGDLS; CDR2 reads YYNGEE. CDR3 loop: CASSVVHYNSPLHF. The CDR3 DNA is TGTGCCAGCAGCGTAGTTCATTATAATTCACCCCTCCACTTT.

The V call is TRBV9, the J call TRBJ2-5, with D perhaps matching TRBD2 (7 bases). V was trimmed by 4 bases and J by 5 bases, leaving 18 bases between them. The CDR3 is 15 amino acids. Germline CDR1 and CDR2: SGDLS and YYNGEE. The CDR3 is CASSQTGGRRETQYF. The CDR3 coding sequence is TGTGCCAGCAGCCAAACCGGGGGGCGGCGGGAGACCCAGTACTTC.

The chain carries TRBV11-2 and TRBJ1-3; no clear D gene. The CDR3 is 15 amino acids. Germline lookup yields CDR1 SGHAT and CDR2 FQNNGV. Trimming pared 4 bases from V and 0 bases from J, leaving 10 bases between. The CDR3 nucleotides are TGTGCCAGCAGCTCTCTTCGGGGCTCTGGAAACACCATATATTTT. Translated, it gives CASSSLRGSGNTIYF.

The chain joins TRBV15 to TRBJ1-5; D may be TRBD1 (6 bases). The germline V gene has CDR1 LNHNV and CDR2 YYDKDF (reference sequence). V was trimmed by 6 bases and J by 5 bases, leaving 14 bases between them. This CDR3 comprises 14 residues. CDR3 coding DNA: TGTGCCACCAGTACGACAGGACAATATCAGCCCCAGCATTTT. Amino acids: CATSTTGQYQPQHF.

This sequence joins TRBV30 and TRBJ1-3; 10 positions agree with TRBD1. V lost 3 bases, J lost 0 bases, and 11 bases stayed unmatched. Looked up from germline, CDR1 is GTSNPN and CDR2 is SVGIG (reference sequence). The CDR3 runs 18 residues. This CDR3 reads CAWRSKGQGPSSGNTIYF. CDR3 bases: TGTGCCTGGAGGAGCAAGGGACAGGGGCCTTCCTCTGGAAACACCATATATTTT.

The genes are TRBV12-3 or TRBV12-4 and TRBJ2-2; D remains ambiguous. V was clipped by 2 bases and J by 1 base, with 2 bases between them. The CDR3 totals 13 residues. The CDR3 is CASSLRNTGELFF. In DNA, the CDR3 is TGTGCCAGCAGTTTACGGAACACCGGGGAGCTGTTTTTT.

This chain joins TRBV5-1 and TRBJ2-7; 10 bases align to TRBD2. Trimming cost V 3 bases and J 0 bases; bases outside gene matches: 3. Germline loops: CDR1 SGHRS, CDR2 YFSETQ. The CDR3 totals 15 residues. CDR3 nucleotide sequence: TGCGCCAGCAGCTGGGGGACTAGCGCCTCCTACGAGCAGTACTTC. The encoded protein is CASSWGTSASYEQYF.

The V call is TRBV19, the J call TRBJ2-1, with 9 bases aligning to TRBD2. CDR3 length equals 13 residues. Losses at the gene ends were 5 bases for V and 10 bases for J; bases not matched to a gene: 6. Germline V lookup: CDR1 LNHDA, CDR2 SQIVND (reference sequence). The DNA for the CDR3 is TGTGCCAGTAGTCTCGGGACTAGCAACGAGCAGTTCTTC. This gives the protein CASSLGTSNEQFF.

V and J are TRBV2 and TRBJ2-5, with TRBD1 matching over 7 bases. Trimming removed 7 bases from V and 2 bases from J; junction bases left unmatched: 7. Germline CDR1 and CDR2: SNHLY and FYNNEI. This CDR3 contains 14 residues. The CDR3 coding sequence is TGTGCCAGCAAATGGGACAGCCCGCAAGAGACCCAGTACTTC. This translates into CASKWDSPQETQYF.

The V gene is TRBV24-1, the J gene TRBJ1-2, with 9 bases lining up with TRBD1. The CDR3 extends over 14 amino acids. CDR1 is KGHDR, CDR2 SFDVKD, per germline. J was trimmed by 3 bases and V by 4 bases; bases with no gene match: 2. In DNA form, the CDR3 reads TGTGCCACCAGTGACCGGACAGGGGACTATGGCTACACCTTC. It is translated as CATSDRTGDYGYTF.

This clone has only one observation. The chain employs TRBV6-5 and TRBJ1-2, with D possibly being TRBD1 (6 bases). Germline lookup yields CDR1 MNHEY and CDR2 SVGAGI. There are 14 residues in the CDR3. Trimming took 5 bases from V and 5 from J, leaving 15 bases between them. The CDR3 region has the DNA TGTGCCAGCAGTCCCTCGGCAGGGGTATATGGCTACACCTTC. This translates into CASSPSAGVYGYTF.

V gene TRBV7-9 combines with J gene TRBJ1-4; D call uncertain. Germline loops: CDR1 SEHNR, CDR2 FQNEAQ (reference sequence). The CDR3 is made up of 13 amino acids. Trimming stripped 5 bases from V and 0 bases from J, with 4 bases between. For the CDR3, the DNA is TGTGCCAGCAGCACAACAACTAATGAAAAACTGTTTTTT. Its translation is CASSTTTNEKLFF.

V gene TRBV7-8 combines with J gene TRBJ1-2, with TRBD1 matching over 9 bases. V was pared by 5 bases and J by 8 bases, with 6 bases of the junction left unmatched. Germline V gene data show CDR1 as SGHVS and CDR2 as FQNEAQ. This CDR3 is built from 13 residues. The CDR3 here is CASSRGQGQGYTF. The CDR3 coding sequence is TGTGCCAGCAGCCGCGGACAGGGGCAGGGCTACACCTTC.